Listed here is a single T cell receptor beta chain. Its specificity is unknown. TCRdb's copy holds only in-frame clones and misses some; the assay was immunoSEQ multiplex PCR. The data hold 150,000 to 200,000 clones, with 85% to 95% observed a single time. This record belongs to a study of T cell responses to AZD1222 COVID-19 vaccine. Overall study findings and caveats: CD4 TCRs associated with vaccination spanned spike, dominating at 160-218 and 743-854. Repertoire collection took place solely once the T cell response had peaked. The sample set comprised mostly white British donors with more females, and clonal diversity was possibly underestimated. Rises in breadth and depth of Spike-specific TCRs came after two AZD1222 doses.

The germline V gene has CDR1 SNHLY and CDR2 FYNNEI. The CDR3 runs 15 residues. V lost 3 bases, J lost 5 bases, and 14 bases lay in between. The source material was peripheral blood, sampled on day 0 of AZD1222 vaccination. The chain has TRBV2 and TRBJ1-5, with D maybe TRBD1 (5 bases). The receptor was derived from an adult in good health. The CDR3 nucleotides read TGTGCCAGCAGTGAGCAGTTTTCGGGGGATCAGCCCCAGCATTTT. Residues: CASSEQFSGDQPQHF.